One and the same sample provided the 26 T cell receptor beta chains below, sequenced in a study of cytomegalovirus exposure and HLA in healthy donors. With 60 Vbeta and 13 Jbeta primers, the PCR was carried out. The table came from immunoSEQ multiplex PCR; TCRdb's copy has only in-frame clones and leaves some out. The repertoire holds around 180,000 clones, with 84% as singletons. Sequences were obtained from PBMCs. The receptors derive from a man between 18 and 35 years old in good health and CMV-seronegative.

The rearrangement links TRBV4-1 to TRBJ2-3; TRBD1 matches 12 bases. The CDR3 spans 16 residues. J gave up 5 bases and V 9 bases, and 12 bases lay outside the gene matches. CDR1 is MGHRA and CDR2 is YSYEKL in the germline V gene. CDR3 nucleotide sequence: TGCGCCAGTACTTCCGGGGGACAGGGGGCAGGAGATACGCAGTATTTT. Its translation is CASTSGGQGAGDTQYF.

The rearrangement joins TRBV27 to TRBJ2-7, with 8 bases that match TRBD1. V lost 6 bases and J lost 1; bases outside the gene matches: 5. This CDR3 is 14 amino acids long. Germline CDR1 and CDR2: MNHEY and SMNVEV (reference sequence). DNA of the CDR3: TGTGCCAGCAGCGACAGGGGTCCGTCCTACGAGCAGTACTTC. Its translation is CASSDRGPSYEQYF.

In DNA, the CDR3 is TGCAGCGTTGACGGCGGGGCCCTGAGCTCCTACGAGCAGTACTTC. It encodes CSVDGGALSSYEQYF. The gene calls are TRBV29-1 and TRBJ2-7, with D perhaps matching TRBD2 (6 bases). CDR1 SQVTM and CDR2 ANQGSEA come from the germline V gene. V dropped 3 bases and J dropped 0 bases, with 15 bases sitting between them. The CDR3 runs 15 residues.

The gene calls are TRBV10-3 and TRBJ2-1, with D hard to call. Germline V gene sequence: CDR1 ENHRY, CDR2 SYGVKD. The CDR3 spans 15 residues. Trimming stripped 5 bases from V and 7 bases from J, with 18 bases between. The CDR3 reads CAISFGWLENNEQFF. CDR3 bases: TGTGCCATCAGTTTCGGGTGGCTAGAAAATAATGAGCAGTTCTTC.

The chain links TRBV5-1 to TRBJ2-7, with a possible D match to TRBD2 (5 bases). Germline values: CDR1 SGHRS, CDR2 YFSETQ. CDR3 length: 14 amino acids. V was shortened by 1 base and J by 1 base, with 9 bases between the two germline ends. The DNA for the CDR3 is TGCGCCAGCAGCTTGAGCGGAAAGTCCTACGAGCAGTACTTC. It is translated as CASSLSGKSYEQYF.

This clone was seen a single time. The chain is built from TRBV11-2 and TRBJ1-1; 11 bases align to TRBD1. The trim removed 1 base at V and 5 bases at J, leaving 3 bases unmatched. Germline V lookup: CDR1 SGHAT, CDR2 FQNNGV. This CDR3 comprises 15 residues. This CDR3 reads CASSLGGTGGTEAFF. In DNA form, the CDR3 reads TGTGCCAGCAGCTTAGGAGGGACAGGGGGGACTGAAGCTTTCTTT.

The rearrangement links TRBV9 to TRBJ2-5; the D is unclear. The germline V gene encodes CDR1 SGDLS and CDR2 YYNGEE. CDR3 size: 14 residues. V was trimmed by 4 bases and J by 0 bases, leaving 10 bases between them. This CDR3 is CASSPRQDQETQYF. The CDR3 DNA reads TGTGCCAGCAGCCCGAGACAAGACCAAGAGACCCAGTACTTC. Together with reference TRBV9 and TRBJ2-5, the CDR3 gives the full variable domain: DSGVTQTPKHLITATGQRVTLRCSPRSGDLSVYWYQQSLDQGLQFLIQYYNGEERAKGNILERFSAQQFPDLHSELNLSSLELGDSALYFCASSPRQDQETQYFGPGTRLLVL.

This clone was detected a few times. V is TRBV6-5 and J is TRBJ2-6; D unclear. With 6 bases removed from V and 0 bases from J, the gap between germline ends came to 9 bases. Germline lookup yields CDR1 MNHEY and CDR2 SVGAGI. The CDR3 contains 15 residues. The CDR3 nucleotides are TGTGCCAGCAGAGCACTTATCTCTGGGGCCAACGTCCTGACTTTC. This encodes CASRALISGANVLTF.

The chain couples TRBV4-1 to TRBJ2-5; the match to TRBD2 covers 11 bases. J lost 7 bases, V lost 2 bases, and 9 bases had no gene match. Germline CDR1 reads MGHRA; CDR2 reads YSYEKL. The CDR3 consists of 16 residues. CDR3 amino acids: CASSQNSGGALGTQYF. CDR3 sequence (DNA): TGCGCCAGCAGCCAAAATAGCGGGGGGGCATTGGGGACCCAGTACTTC.

The gene calls are TRBV6-5 and TRBJ1-1; the match to TRBD1 covers 10 bases. After removal of 6 bases from V and 6 bases from J, the junction contained 7 bases not matched to a gene. The CDR3 is 14 residues long. Germline V gene data show CDR1 as MNHEY and CDR2 as SVGAGI. CDR3 sequence (DNA): TGTGCCAGCAGCTCGACAGGGGGCTATCCTGAAGCTTTCTTT. It translates to CASSSTGGYPEAFF.

The chain carries TRBV4-1 and TRBJ1-5, with D uncertain. With 1 base removed from V and 1 base from J, the gap between germline ends came to 11 bases. The CDR3 has 16 amino acids. Germline lookup yields CDR1 MGHRA and CDR2 YSYEKL. The CDR3 is CASSQVSGMSNQPQHF. The DNA for the CDR3 is TGCGCCAGCAGCCAAGTCTCGGGGATGAGCAATCAGCCCCAGCATTTT.

The chain recombines TRBV4-2 with TRBJ2-5, with D possibly matching TRBD2 (7 bases). CDR3 size: 17 residues. Germline CDR1 and CDR2: LGHNA and YNFKEQ. Trimming removed 1 base from V and 2 bases from J, with 17 bases in between. DNA for the CDR3: TGTGCCAGCAGCCAAGGGGGGGGCCTAGTAGGTCAAGAGACCCAGTACTTC. Protein: CASSQGGGLVGQETQYF.

The chain employs TRBV5-1 and TRBJ2-3; 9 positions match TRBD2. The trim removed 4 bases at V and 6 bases at J, leaving 15 bases unmatched. Germline V CDR1 and CDR2: SGHRS, YFSETQ. The CDR3 extends over 17 amino acids. The CDR3 DNA sequence: TGCGCCAGCAGCCCTCGGCGGGGCGGGGGGGCCATTGATACGCAGTATTTT. It encodes CASSPRRGGGAIDTQYF.

A word on this clone: The germline gene is not matched at one end of the junction; a read error may be the cause. The chain has TRBV6-7 and TRBJ2-2, with 11 nucleotides matching TRBD1. TRBV6-7 is an ORF, with its function uncertain. There are 18 residues in the CDR3. The CDR3 DNA sequence: TGTGCCAGCATTTACCACGGACAGGGGGCATCCCTGAGCGGGGAGCTGTTTTTT. It codes for CASIYHGQGASLSGELFF.

This chain links TRBV2 with TRBJ2-5; D is possibly TRBD1 (5 bases). The CDR3 has 12 residues. With 4 bases removed from V and 4 bases from J, the gap between germline ends came to 7 bases. Germline values: CDR1 SNHLY, CDR2 FYNNEI. CDR3 in amino acids: CASSGQGETQYF. The CDR3 nucleotides are TGTGCCAGCAGTGGGCAGGGAGAGACCCAGTACTTC.

In this sample, this clone turned up once. The chain couples TRBV4-3 to TRBJ2-3, with 10 positions matching TRBD2. V was clipped by 1 base and J by 3 bases; unmatched bases: 7. CDR1 is LGHNA and CDR2 is YSLEER in the germline V gene. The CDR3 runs 17 residues. CDR3 residues: CASSQGGAGGGTDTQYF. The CDR3 DNA is TGCGCCAGCAGCCAAGGGGGAGCGGGAGGGGGGACAGATACGCAGTATTTT.

The chain links TRBV14 to TRBJ2-5; TRBD2 is a possible D gene (5 bases). From germline, CDR1 is SGHDN and CDR2 FVKESK. The CDR3 runs 17 residues. V was pared by 2 bases and J by 4 bases, with 20 bases between. CDR3 DNA: TGTGCCAGCAGCCAATCCCGGGGAGCAGGTTGGGGAGAGACCCAGTACTTC. Translating gives CASSQSRGAGWGETQYF.

This clone was seen just once. V and J are TRBV5-4 and TRBJ2-1; 7 bases map to TRBD1. CDR3 size: 16 residues. The germline gives CDR1 SGHNT, CDR2 YYREEE (reference sequence). Losses at the gene ends were 4 bases for V and 7 bases for J; bases not matched to a gene: 14. The CDR3 region has the DNA TGTGCCAGCAGCGGGCGAGACAGGGTTGGCGGGAATGAGCAGTTCTTC. This translates into CASSGRDRVGGNEQFF.

This clone was counted a few times. The V gene is TRBV5-8, the J gene TRBJ2-1; 9 nucleotides line up with TRBD2. CDR3 length equals 14 residues. Losses at the gene ends were 4 bases for V and 5 bases for J; bases not matched to a gene: 4. Germline V gene lookup returns CDR1 SGHTS and CDR2 YDEGEE. The chain's CDR3 is CASSVGLAHNEQFF. The CDR3 region has the DNA TGTGCCAGCAGCGTCGGACTAGCGCACAATGAGCAGTTCTTC.

The chain links TRBV9 to TRBJ1-5; D call uncertain. Germline V gives CDR1 SGDLS, CDR2 YYNGEE. The CDR3 spans 15 residues. Trimming cost V 2 bases and J 0 bases, with 9 bases left between them. The CDR3 here is CASSVSWYSNQPQHF. Written as DNA, the CDR3 is TGTGCCAGCAGCGTGAGCTGGTATAGCAATCAGCCCCAGCATTTT.

The V and J genes are TRBV6-5 and TRBJ1-5; D is perhaps TRBD1 (5 bases). This CDR3 has 14 residues. Germline lookup yields CDR1 MNHEY and CDR2 SVGAGI. Trimming pared 0 bases from V and 4 bases from J, leaving 7 bases between. Here the CDR3 reads CASSYSGANQPQHF. The DNA for the CDR3 is TGTGCCAGCAGTTACTCAGGGGCTAATCAGCCCCAGCATTTT.

This sequence joins TRBV6-5 and TRBJ2-7; D is possibly TRBD1 (6 bases). In germline, CDR1 is MNHEY, CDR2 SVGAGI. CDR3 size: 15 residues. V was pared by 3 bases and J by 3 bases, with 15 bases between. CDR3 sequence (DNA): TGTGCCAGCAGTTATGGGACACCGCAGGTCTACGAGCAGTACTTC. Protein product: CASSYGTPQVYEQYF.

This chain connects TRBV4-1 to TRBJ2-1; D possibly corresponds to TRBD2 (6 bases). The CDR3 contains 16 residues. Trimming stripped 3 bases from V and 5 bases from J, with 17 bases between. Germline-derived CDR1 and CDR2 are MGHRA and YSYEKL. The CDR3 reads CASSQEGVARHNEQFF. The DNA for the CDR3 is TGCGCCAGCAGCCAGGAGGGCGTCGCACGGCACAATGAGCAGTTCTTC.

The chain carries TRBV7-8 and TRBJ2-3, with 9 nucleotides matching TRBD1. With V trimmed by 5 bases and J by 2 bases, 8 bases remained unmatched. Germline V gene sequence: CDR1 SGHVS, CDR2 FQNEAQ. This CDR3 comprises 16 residues. The chain's CDR3 is CASSAYRGRLTDTQYF. The CDR3 nucleotides read TGTGCCAGCAGCGCCTACAGGGGGCGACTCACAGATACGCAGTATTTT.

This clone has only a few counts. The genes are TRBV28 and TRBJ2-2; 9 nucleotides align to TRBD2. This CDR3 has 13 residues. The germline CDR1 and CDR2 sequences are MDHEN and SYDVKM. The CDR3 sequence: CGATSGNTGELFF. For the CDR3, the DNA is TGTGGCGCGACTAGCGGAAACACCGGGGAGCTGTTTTTT. Together with reference TRBV28 and TRBJ2-2, the CDR3 gives the full variable domain: DVKVTQSSRYLVKRTGEKVFLECVQDMDHENMFWYRQDPGLGLRLIYFSYDVKMKEKGDIPEGYSVSREKKERFSLILESASTNQTSMYLCGATSGNTGELFFGEGSRLTVL.

This chain joins TRBV18 and TRBJ2-7; TRBD1 matches 8 bases. The CDR3 loop spans 13 amino acids. Germline values: CDR1 KGHSH, CDR2 LQKENI. After removal of 3 bases from V and 2 bases from J, the junction contained 0 bases not matched to a gene. As DNA, the CDR3 is TGTGCCAGCTCACCCAGGGGGCCCTACGAGCAGTACTTC. It codes for CASSPRGPYEQYF.